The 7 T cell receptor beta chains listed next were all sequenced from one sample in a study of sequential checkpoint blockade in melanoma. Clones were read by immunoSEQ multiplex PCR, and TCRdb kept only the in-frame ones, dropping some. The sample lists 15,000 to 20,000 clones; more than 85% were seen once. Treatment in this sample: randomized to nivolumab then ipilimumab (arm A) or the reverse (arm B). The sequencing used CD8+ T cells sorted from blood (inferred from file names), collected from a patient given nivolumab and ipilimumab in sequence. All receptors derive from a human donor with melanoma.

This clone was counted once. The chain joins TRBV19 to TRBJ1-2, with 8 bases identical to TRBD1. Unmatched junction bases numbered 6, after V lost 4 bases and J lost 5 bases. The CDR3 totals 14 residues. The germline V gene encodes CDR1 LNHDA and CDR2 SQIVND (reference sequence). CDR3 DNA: TGTGCCAGTAGTACCCTGGACAGGGTGTATGGCTACACCTTC. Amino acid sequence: CASSTLDRVYGYTF.

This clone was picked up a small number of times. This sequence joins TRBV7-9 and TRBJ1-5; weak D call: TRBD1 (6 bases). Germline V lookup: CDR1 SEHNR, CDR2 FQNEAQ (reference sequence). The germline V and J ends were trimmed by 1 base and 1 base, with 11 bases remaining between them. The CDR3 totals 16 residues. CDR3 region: CASSLVVRGSNQPQHF. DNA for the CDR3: TGTGCCAGCAGCTTAGTGGTCAGGGGAAGCAATCAGCCCCAGCATTTT.

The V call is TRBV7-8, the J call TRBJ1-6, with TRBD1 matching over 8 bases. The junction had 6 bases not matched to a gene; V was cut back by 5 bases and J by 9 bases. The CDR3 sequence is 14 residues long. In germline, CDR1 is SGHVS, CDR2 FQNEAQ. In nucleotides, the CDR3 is TGTGCCAGCAGCAACCAGGGGGCAGGTTCACCCCTCCACTTT. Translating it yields CASSNQGAGSPLHF.

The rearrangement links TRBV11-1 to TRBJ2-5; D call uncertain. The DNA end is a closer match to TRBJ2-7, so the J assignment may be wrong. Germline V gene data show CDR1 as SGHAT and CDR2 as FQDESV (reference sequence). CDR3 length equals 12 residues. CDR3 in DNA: TGTGCCAGCAGTCAAGACTCCTACGAGCAGTACTTC. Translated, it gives CASSQDSYEQYF.

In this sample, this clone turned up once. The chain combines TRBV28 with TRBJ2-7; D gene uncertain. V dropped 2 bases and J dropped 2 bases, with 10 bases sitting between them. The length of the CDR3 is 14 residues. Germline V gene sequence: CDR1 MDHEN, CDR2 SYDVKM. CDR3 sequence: CASSLPTRTYEQYF. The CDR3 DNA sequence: TGTGCCAGCAGTTTACCCACTCGAACCTACGAGCAGTACTTC.

CDR3 sequence (DNA): TGTGCCAGCAGTTACTCGGGGCGGCGGCAGTACTTC. Protein sequence: CASSYSGRRQYF. The chain links TRBV6-5 to TRBJ2-7; possible D gene TRBD1, 5 bases. The V gene's germline CDR1 is MNHEY and CDR2 SVGAGI. V shed 0 bases and J shed 9 bases, with 9 bases lying between them. CDR3 length equals 12 residues.

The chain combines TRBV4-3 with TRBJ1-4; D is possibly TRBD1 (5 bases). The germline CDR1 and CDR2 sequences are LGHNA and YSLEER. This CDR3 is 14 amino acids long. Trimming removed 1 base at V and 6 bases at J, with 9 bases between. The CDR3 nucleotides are TGCGCCAGCAGCCAAGGACAGAGTGATGAAAAACTGTTTTTT. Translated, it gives CASSQGQSDEKLFF.